Reported below is one T cell receptor (beta chain). Its antigen is not identified. The sample originates from a study of shared clonotypes between healthy human individuals. V was trimmed by 5 bases and J by 2 bases, leaving 4 bases between them. This CDR3 spans 11 amino acids. Study-level points and caveats: The four-donor shared clonotypes exceeded non-shared clonotypes in generation probability, with non-shared ones scoring lower.

Replicate sorted-subset PCRs were loaded with roughly 200 ng DNA, about 28,000 T cell genomes. Profiled with immunoSEQ multiplex PCR; TCRdb holds only in-frame clones, not every one. The repertoire holds about 1.5 million clones, approximately 98% seen once, with about 0.4% in the top ten. The sequencing input was naive CD4+ T cells sorted from blood. The sample's subset: CD45RA+ positively selected. This TCR derives from a man younger than 45 in good health. The V gene is TRBV23-1, the J gene TRBJ2-7, with D unclear. TRBV23-1 is known as an ORF, though its function is uncertain. The CDR3 is CASSGPYEQYF. The CDR3 DNA reads as TGCGCCAGCAGTGGCCCCTACGAGCAGTACTTC.